This T cell receptor (beta chain) was profiled in a study of T cell changes during pregnancy in multiple sclerosis. Some clones are missing from TCRdb's copy, which holds only in-frame ones; the method was immunoSEQ multiplex PCR. The profile shows over 50,000 clones, 90% of them singletons. CDR1 is SGHNT, CDR2 YENEEA, per germline. V shed 3 bases and J shed 3 bases, with 7 bases lying between them. This CDR3 contains 13 residues. This sequence joins TRBV11-3 and TRBJ2-3; TRBD2 might be the D (6 bases). This material consisted of peripheral blood, taken in the first trimester of pregnancy. The clonotype was recovered from a female donor in good health, enrolled as a control in a pregnancy study. The CDR3 here is CASSFGGTDTQYF. The DNA of the CDR3 is TGTGCCAGCAGCTTTGGGGGGACAGATACGCAGTATTTT.